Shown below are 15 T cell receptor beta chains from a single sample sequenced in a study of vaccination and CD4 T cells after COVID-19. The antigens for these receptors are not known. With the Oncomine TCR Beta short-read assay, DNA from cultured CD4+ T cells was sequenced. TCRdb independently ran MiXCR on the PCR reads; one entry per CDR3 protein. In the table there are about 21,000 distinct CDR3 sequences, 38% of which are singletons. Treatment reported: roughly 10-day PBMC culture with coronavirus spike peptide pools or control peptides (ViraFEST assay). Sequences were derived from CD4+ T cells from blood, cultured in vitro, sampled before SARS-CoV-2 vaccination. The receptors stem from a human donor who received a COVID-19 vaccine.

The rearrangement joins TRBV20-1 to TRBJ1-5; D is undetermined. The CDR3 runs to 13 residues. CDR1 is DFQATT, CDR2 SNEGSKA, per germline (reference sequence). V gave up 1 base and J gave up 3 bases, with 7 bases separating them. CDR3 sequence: CSARASLNQPQHF. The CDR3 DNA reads TGCAGTGCTAGAGCCAGCCTCAATCAGCCCCAGCATTTT.

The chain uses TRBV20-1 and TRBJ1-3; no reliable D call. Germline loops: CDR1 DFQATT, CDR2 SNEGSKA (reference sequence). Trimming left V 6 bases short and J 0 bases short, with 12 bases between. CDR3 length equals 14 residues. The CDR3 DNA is TGCAGTGCCGCAAAGGTTCTCTCTGGAAACACCATATATTTT. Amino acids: CSAAKVLSGNTIYF.

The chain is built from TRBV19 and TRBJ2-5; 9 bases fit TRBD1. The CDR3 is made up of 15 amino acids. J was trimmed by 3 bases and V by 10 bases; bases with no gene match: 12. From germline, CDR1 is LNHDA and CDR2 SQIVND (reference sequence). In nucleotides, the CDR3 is TGTGCCACTCCCCGGGACAGGGTAAACGAAGAGACCCAGTACTTC. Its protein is CATPRDRVNEETQYF.

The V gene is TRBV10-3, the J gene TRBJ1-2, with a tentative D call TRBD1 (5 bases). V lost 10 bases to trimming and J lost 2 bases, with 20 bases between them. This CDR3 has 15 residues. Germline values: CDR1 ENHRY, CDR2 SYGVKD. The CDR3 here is CATSGRDRENYGYTF. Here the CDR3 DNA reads TGTGCCACCAGCGGCAGGGACCGGGAGAACTATGGCTACACCTTC.

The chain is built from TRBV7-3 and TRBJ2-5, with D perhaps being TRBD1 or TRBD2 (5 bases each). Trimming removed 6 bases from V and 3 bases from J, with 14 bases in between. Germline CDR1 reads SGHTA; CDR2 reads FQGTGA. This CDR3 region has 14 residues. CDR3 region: CASSSGTHEETQYF. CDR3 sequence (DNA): TGTGCCAGCAGTTCCGGGACCCACGAAGAGACCCAGTACTTC.

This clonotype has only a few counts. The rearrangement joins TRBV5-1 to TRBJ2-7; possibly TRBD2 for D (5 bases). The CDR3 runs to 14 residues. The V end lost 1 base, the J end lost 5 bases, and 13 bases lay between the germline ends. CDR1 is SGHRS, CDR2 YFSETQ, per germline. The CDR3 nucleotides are TGCGCCAGCAGCTTGATTGAGGGAATACACGAGCAGTACTTC. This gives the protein CASSLIEGIHEQYF.

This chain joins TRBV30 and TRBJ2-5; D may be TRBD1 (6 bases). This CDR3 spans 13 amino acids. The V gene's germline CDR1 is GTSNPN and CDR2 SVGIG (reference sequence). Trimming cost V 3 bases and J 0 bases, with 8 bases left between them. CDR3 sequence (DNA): TGTGCCTGGAGGACAGGCAACCAAGAGACCCAGTACTTC. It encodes CAWRTGNQETQYF.

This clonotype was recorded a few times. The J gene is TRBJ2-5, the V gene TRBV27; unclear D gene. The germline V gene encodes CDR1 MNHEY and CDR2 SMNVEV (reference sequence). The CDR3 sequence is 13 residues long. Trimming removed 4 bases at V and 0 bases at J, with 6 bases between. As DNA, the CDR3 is TGTGCCAGCAGTTCCCAGTACCAAGAGACCCAGTACTTC. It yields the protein CASSSQYQETQYF.

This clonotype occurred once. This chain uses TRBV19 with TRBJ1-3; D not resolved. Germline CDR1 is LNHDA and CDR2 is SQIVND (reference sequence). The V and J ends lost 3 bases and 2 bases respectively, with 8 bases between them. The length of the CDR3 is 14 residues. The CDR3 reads CASSMEQPGNTIYF. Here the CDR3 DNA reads TGTGCCAGTAGTATGGAACAGCCTGGAAACACCATATATTTT.

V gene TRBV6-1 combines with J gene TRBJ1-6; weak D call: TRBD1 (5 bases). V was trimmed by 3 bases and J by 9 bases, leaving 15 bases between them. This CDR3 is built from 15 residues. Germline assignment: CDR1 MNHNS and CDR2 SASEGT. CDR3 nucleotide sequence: TGTGCCAGCAGTGATCGGGCAGGGAGGGTTTCACCCCTCCACTTT. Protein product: CASSDRAGRVSPLHF.

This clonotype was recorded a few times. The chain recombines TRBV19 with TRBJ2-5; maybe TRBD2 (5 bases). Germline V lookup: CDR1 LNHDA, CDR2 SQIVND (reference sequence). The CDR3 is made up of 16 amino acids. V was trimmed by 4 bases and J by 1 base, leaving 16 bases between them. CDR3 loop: CASSTNRPGSQETQYF. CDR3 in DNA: TGTGCCAGTAGTACAAACCGACCGGGGTCCCAAGAGACCCAGTACTTC.

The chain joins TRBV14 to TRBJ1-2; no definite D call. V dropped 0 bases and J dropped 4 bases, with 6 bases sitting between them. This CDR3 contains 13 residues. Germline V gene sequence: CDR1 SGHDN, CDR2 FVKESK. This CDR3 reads CASSQDVSYGYTF. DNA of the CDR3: TGTGCCAGCAGCCAAGACGTAAGCTATGGCTACACCTTC.

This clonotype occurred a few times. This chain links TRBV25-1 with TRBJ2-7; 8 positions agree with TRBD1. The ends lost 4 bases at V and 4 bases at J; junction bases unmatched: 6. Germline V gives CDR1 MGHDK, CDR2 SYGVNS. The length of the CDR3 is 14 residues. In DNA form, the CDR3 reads TGTGCCAGCAGTGGAATGGACAGGGCATACGAGCAGTACTTC. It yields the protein CASSGMDRAYEQYF.

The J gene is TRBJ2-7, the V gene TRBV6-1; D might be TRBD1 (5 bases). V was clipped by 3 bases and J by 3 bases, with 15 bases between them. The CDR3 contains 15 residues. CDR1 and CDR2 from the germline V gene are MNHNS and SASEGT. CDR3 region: CASSDITGNRYEQYF. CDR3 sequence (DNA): TGTGCCAGCAGTGATATAACAGGTAATCGCTACGAGCAGTACTTC.

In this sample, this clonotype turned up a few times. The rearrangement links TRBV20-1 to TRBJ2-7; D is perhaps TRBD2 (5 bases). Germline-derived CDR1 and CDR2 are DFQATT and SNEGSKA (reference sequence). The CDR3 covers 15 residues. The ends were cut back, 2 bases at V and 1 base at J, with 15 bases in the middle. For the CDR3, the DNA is TGCAGTGCTAGAAACCCTAGCCCGGGGTCCTACGAGCAGTACTTC. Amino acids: CSARNPSPGSYEQYF.